These T cell receptor beta chains were read from a single sample in a study of shared clonotypes between healthy human individuals. The table came from immunoSEQ multiplex PCR; TCRdb's copy has only in-frame clones and leaves some out. The sample includes under 850,000 clones, 92% of them seen just once. What was sequenced was naive CD8+ T cells sorted from blood. The receptors were gathered from a young man in good health. The CDR3 runs from the conserved cysteine through the conserved F or W.

v_gene,j_gene,CDR3aa
TRBV11-2,TRBJ2-7,CASSLDPLAGFVSSYEQYF
TRBV27,TRBJ2-1,CASRRMTGGSYNEQFF
TRBV4-1,TRBJ2-1,CASSQVTGRSYNEQFF
TRBV10-3,TRBJ1-1,CAISEYEAGTEAFF
TRBV27,TRBJ2-1,CASSAMGGHGYNEQFF
TRBV27,TRBJ1-1,CASSLQGGYLREAFF
TRBV25-1,TRBJ1-3,CASSPPAGLSSGNTIYF
TRBV7-2,TRBJ2-2,CASSSWRTPNTGELFF
TRBV5-4,TRBJ2-7,CASSLSRGEAYEQYF
TRBV6-5,TRBJ2-7,CASSYSPGNHEQYF
TRBV29-1,TRBJ1-1,CSVVGTGELMNTEAFF
TRBV7-9,TRBJ2-7,CASSNGRSYEQYF
TRBV9,TRBJ1-1,CASSVQGVGAEAFF
TRBV6-5,TRBJ2-3,CASSYSPGRAQDTQYF
TRBV11-1,TRBJ2-6,CASSQSTGSSGANVLTF
TRBV11-3,TRBJ1-1,CASSLDSGNTEAFF
TRBV27,TRBJ2-5,CASSLLGGASGQETQYF
TRBV5-1,TRBJ2-1,CASSYSGTSYNEQFF
TRBV5-5,TRBJ2-4,CASSLGLALAKNIQYF
TRBV5-1,TRBJ1-1,CASSLLKGTEAFF
TRBV6-4,TRBJ1-4,CASRARQINEKLFF
TRBV7-9,TRBJ2-1,CASSFSDEQFF
TRBV4-1,TRBJ1-2,CASSQGEEYYGYTF
TRBV7-9,TRBJ2-7,CASSLRDSYEQYF
TRBV10-3,TRBJ2-6,CAISEGTSGANVLTF
TRBV7-9,TRBJ2-1,CASSTDSGRAYNEQFF
TRBV30,TRBJ2-7,CAWKRSQDRGYSYEQYF
TRBV7-8,TRBJ1-1,CASSLGPIASTEAFF
TRBV4-1,TRBJ2-3,CASSPNSRGTDTQYF